This T cell receptor beta chain appears in the sequencing data of a study of post-analysis software for immune sequencing data. About the study: Several disease courses (relapsing-remitting, secondary progressive and progressive-relapsing) of multiple sclerosis were included. Findings of the study overall: TRBV5-6, TRBV5-1 and TRBV20-1 belonged to a set of a handful of TRBV segments that were more frequent in patients than controls. Multiple sclerosis was associated with a significant reduction in normalized Chao1 diversity relative to controls. Strong co-clustering by F measure was evident for samples that had been prepared in the same batch.

CDR1 and CDR2 (germline): MNHEY, SVGAGI. The CDR3 has 15 residues. The V and J ends lost 6 bases and 3 bases, in that order; junction bases with no gene match: 7. cDNA libraries for TCR beta contained unique molecular identifiers. Yield was around 500,000 cDNA molecules from around 1 to 10 million T cells. TCRdb itself ran the PCR reads through MiXCR, one entry per CDR3 protein. Among 180,000 or so distinct CDR3 sequences listed, 29% were seen once. This clonotype showed up just a few times. The antigen remains unidentified. Sequencing was carried out using blood. The chain recombines TRBV6-5 with TRBJ1-4, with 7 bases fitting TRBD1. The clonotype originates from a girl aged 2 to 17 with multiple sclerosis. This CDR3 reads CASRTDRSPNEKLFF. The CDR3 DNA reads as TGTGCCAGCAGAACGGACAGGTCCCCTAATGAAAAACTGTTTTTT.